Here is one TCR beta chain with its context. Its antigen is still unknown. Qualities for individual bases were not recorded, and no much larger clone is one base off. The data are from a study of radiotherapy plus CTLA-4 blockade in lung cancer (dated by TCRdb to 2017 to 2018). For context, the study as a whole: Among enrolled patients, approximately 19% had an objective response and 25% to 35% reached disease control. Overall study results and their limits: After treatment with radiotherapy and ipilimumab, TCR clones that came from tumors expanded in the peripheral blood. Increased serum interferon-beta after radiation, together with early dynamic changes in blood T cell clones, were reported to be the strongest predictors of response.

Focal radiation therapy combined with CTLA-4 blockade (ipilimumab) was tested in patients with chemo-refractory metastatic non-small-cell lung cancer. The library came from the immunoSEQ multiplex PCR assay. Held by TCRdb, this immuneACCESS table contains in-frame sequences only and omits some clones. Under half of the omission traces to an unresolved V gene where checked; the cause of the rest is unknown. Present in this sample are around 90,000 clones, over 80% of which were seen just once. The ten most abundant clones make up roughly 15% of the sample. The germline V gene gives CDR1 as SNHLY and CDR2 as FYNNEI. The CDR3 holds 15 amino acids from the cysteine to the phenylalanine. The DNA shown is the 45-base CDR3, in frame from base 1. For this chain, trimming is 7 bases at the V end and 8 bases at the J end, and the number of junction bases without a gene match is 10.

The source of this sequence is a human donor with non-small cell lung cancer that progressed on radiotherapy plus ipilimumab. Source: peripheral blood, taken from a patient treated with radiotherapy plus ipilimumab. The chain uses TRBV2 and TRBJ2-1; 11 central nucleotides agree with TRBD2. The DNA reads as follows: TGTGCCAGCACCTTAGCGGGAGGGCCGGGGGATGAGCAGTTCTTC. It codes for CASTLAGGPGDEQFF. With all but the CDR3 taken from the reference TRBV2 and TRBJ2-1 genes, the full variable domain is: EPEVTQTPSHQVTQMGQEVILRCVPISNHLYFYWYRQILGQKVEFLVSFYNNEISEKSEIFDDQFSVERPDGSNFTLKIRSTKLEDSAMYFCASTLAGGPGDEQFFGPGTRLTVL.